The TCR beta chain under discussion was sequenced for a study of blood T cell repertoires in COVID-19. Study information: COVID-19 samples from acute and convalescent phases originated in the United States, Italy and Spain. From T cells, B-cell-depleted T cells, or PBMCs came the material, which was cDNA or gDNA.

In the authors' workflow: Cell counts per sample came from amplifying reference gene primers. Profiling relied on immunoSEQ multiplex PCR, and the TCRdb table lists in-frame clones only, not all of them. V, J and clone size were drawn from that table, and D and trimming were deduced from the DNA. The sample has hundreds of thousands of clones; over 80% are singletons. CDR3 length: 17 residues. Trimming removed 2 bases from V and 6 bases from J, with 24 bases in between. Germline V gives CDR1 SGHKS, CDR2 YYEKEE (reference sequence). Source material: peripheral blood. The TCR originated in a woman aged 30 to 39 with COVID-19, enrolled during active disease. The J gene is TRBJ2-7, the V gene TRBV5-5; possibly TRBD1 for D (6 bases). CDR3 amino acids: CASSFGSRGQLLSEQYF. In nucleotides, the CDR3 is TGTGCCAGCAGCTTCGGTTCGAGGGGACAACTATTATCCGAGCAGTACTTC.